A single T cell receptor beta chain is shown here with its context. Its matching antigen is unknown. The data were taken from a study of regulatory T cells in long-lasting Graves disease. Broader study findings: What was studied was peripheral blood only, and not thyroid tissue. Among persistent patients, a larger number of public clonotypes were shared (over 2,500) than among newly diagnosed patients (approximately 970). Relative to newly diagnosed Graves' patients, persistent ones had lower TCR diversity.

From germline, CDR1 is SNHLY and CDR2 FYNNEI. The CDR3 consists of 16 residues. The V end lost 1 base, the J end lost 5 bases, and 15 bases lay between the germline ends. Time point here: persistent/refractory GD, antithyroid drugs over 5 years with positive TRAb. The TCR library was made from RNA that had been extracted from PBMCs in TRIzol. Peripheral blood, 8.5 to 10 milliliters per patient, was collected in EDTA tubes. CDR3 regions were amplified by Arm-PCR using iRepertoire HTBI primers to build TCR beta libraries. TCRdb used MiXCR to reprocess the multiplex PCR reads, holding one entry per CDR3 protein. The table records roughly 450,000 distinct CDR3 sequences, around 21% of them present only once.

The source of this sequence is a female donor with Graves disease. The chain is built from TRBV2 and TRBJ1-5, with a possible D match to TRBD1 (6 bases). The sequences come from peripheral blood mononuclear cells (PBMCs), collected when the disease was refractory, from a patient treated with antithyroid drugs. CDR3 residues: CASSEDRQGIYQPQHF. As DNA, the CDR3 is TGTGCCAGCAGTGAAGATAGGCAGGGGATCTATCAGCCCCAGCATTTT.